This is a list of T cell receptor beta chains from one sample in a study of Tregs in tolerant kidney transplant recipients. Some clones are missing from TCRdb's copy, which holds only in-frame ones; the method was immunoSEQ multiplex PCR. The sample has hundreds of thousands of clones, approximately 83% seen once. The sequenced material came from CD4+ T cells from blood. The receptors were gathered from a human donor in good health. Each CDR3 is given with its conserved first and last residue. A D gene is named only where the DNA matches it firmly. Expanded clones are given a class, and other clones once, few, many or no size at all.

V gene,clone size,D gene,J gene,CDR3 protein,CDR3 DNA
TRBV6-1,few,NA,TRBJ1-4,CATIRERNEKLFF,TGTGCCACTATCAGAGAGAGGAATGAAAAACTGTTTTTT
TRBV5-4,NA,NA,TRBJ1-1,CASSLVTNTEAFF,TGTGCCAGCAGCTTGGTGACAAACACTGAAGCTTTCTTT
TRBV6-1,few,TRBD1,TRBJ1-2,CASSQGTGYYGYTF,TGTGCCAGCTCTCAGGGGACAGGTTACTATGGCTACACCTTC
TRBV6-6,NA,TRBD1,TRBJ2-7,CASSYGTGTYEQYF,TGTGCCAGCAGTTACGGGACAGGGACCTACGAGCAGTACTTC
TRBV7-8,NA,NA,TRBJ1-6,CASSLVGALAPSPLHF,TGTGCCAGCAGCTTAGTAGGGGCCCTGGCGCCTTCACCCCTCCACTTT
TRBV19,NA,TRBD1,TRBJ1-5,CASSIRGQGQPQHF,TGTGCCAGTAGTATAAGGGGGCAGGGTCAGCCCCAGCATTTT
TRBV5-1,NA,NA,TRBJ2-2,CASSLTTGTGELFF,TGCGCCAGCAGCTTGACGACAGGTACCGGGGAGCTGTTTTTT
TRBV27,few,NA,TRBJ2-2,CASSSTGPGELFF,TGTGCCAGCAGTTCGACAGGTCCCGGGGAGCTGTTTTTT
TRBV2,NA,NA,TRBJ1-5,CASSERREGQPQHF,TGTGCCAGCAGTGAACGGCGGGAGGGTCAGCCCCAGCATTTT
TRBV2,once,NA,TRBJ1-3,CASSSRRLVIRNTIYF,TGTGCCAGCAGCTCCCGTCGGCTGGTCATTAGAAACACCATATATTTT
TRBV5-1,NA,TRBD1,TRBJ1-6,CASSGPGQGGSSSPLHF,TGCGCCAGCAGCGGACCGGGACAGGGGGGTTCGAGTTCACCCCTCCACTTT
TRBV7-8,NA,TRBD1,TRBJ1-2,CASSLRTGGYGYTF,TGTGCCAGCAGCCTTCGGACAGGGGGCTATGGCTACACCTTC
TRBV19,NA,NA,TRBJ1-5,CASRVASNQPQHF,TGTGCCAGTAGGGTAGCTAGCAATCAGCCCCAGCATTTT
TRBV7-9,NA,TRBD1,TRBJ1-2,CASSPTGSGGYTF,TGTGCCAGCAGCCCGACAGGGTCGGGTGGCTACACCTTC
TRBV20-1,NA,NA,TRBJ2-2,CSAFSFGELFF,TGCAGTGCCTTTAGTTTCGGGGAGCTGTTTTTT
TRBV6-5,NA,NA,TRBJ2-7,CASSSSRGTQTRQYF,TGTGCCAGCAGTTCCTCCCGTGGAACTCAAACCCGGCAGTACTTC
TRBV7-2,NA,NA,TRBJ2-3,CASSLRTEYTDTQYF,TGTGCCAGCAGCTTAAGGACGGAATACACAGATACGCAGTATTTT
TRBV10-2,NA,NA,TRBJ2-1,CASSERLTGRGEQFF,TGCGCCAGCAGTGAGAGGTTGACAGGCCGGGGTGAGCAGTTCTTC
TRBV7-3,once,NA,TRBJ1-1,CASSLRSGTEAFF,TGTGCCAGCAGCTTAAGATCAGGGACTGAAGCTTTCTTT
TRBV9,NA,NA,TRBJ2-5,CASSVGVGHGETQYF,TGTGCCAGCAGCGTAGGGGTCGGACACGGGGAGACCCAGTACTTC
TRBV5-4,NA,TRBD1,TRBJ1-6,CASSPQPTGGNSPLHF,TGTGCCAGCAGCCCTCAACCGACAGGGGGAAATTCACCCCTCCACTTT
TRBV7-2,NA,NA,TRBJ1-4,CASSHSPTSANEKLFF,TGTGCCAGCAGCCATAGCCCGACATCGGCTAATGAAAAACTGTTTTTT
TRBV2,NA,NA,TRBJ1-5,CASKKTTNSNQPQHF,TGTGCCAGCAAAAAGACTACCAATAGCAATCAGCCCCAGCATTTT
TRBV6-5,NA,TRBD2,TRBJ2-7,CASSLGAGAYEQYF,TGTGCCAGCAGTTTGGGAGCGGGAGCCTACGAGCAGTACTTC
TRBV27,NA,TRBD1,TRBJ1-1,CASSPRQGTNTEAFF,TGTGCCAGCAGTCCCCGACAGGGAACAAACACTGAAGCTTTCTTT
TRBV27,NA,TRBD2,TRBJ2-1,CASSSLYRPSGGSYNEQFF,TGTGCCAGCAGTTCCCTCTACCGTCCTAGCGGAGGCTCCTACAATGAGCAGTTCTTC
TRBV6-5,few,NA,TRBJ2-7,CASTKLGRRGYEQYF,TGTGCCAGCACCAAGTTGGGACGGCGGGGCTACGAGCAGTACTTC
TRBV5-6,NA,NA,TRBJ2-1,CASHRGRTSLYNEQFF,TGTGCCAGCCATCGGGGGAGGACTTCTCTCTACAATGAGCAGTTCTTC
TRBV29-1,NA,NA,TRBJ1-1,CSVEGNRVDTEAFF,TGCAGCGTTGAGGGGAACAGGGTCGACACTGAAGCTTTCTTT
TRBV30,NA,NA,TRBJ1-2,CAWTFPGNFKGYTF,TGTGCCTGGACTTTCCCGGGGAATTTTAAGGGCTACACCTTC
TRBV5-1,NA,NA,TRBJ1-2,CASSPGTRTTYTF,TGCGCCAGCAGCCCCGGGACACGGACTACCTACACCTTC
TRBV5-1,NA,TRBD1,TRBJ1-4,CASSTGERGGKLFF,TGCGCCAGCAGCACAGGGGAGAGGGGCGGAAAACTGTTTTTT
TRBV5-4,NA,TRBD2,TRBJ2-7,CASSGRRGLDEQYF,TGTGCCAGCAGCGGGCGGCGGGGGTTGGACGAGCAGTACTTC
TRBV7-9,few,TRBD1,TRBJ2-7,CASSRGQAYEQYF,TGTGCCAGCAGCCGCGGACAGGCCTACGAGCAGTACTTC
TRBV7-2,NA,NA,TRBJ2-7,CASSLAWTYEQYF,TGTGCCAGCAGCTTAGCGTGGACCTACGAGCAGTACTTC
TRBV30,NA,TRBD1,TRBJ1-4,CAWSSRGPDNEKLFF,TGTGCCTGGAGTAGCAGGGGGCCTGATAATGAAAAACTGTTTTTT
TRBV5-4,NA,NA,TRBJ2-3,CASSTVVDTQYF,TGTGCCAGCAGCACCGTAGTGGATACGCAGTATTTT
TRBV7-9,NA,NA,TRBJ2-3,CASSLAGTTTDTQYF,TGTGCCAGCAGCTTAGCGGGGACAACCACAGATACGCAGTATTTT
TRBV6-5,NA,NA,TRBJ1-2,CASSSPGPPYGYTF,TGTGCCAGCAGTTCCCCGGGGCCACCCTATGGCTACACCTTC
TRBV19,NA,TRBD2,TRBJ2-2,CASSIGLRTRLFTGELFF,TGTGCCAGTAGTATAGGGTTGAGGACTAGGCTTTTTACCGGGGAGCTGTTTTTT
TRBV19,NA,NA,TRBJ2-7,CASSKYGQPTYEQYF,TGTGCCAGTAGTAAATACGGACAGCCAACATACGAGCAGTACTTC
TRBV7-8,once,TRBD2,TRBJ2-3,CASSLVTSGRKSGGTDTQYF,TGTGCCAGCAGCTTAGTTACTAGCGGGAGAAAGAGCGGGGGCACAGATACGCAGTATTTT
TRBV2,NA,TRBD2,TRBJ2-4,CASDQLAGGPNIQYF,TGTGCCAGCGACCAACTAGCGGGGGGGCCGAACATTCAGTACTTC
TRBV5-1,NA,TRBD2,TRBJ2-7,CASSWGLAGEFSDEQYF,TGCGCCAGCAGCTGGGGACTAGCGGGCGAGTTTTCGGACGAGCAGTACTTC
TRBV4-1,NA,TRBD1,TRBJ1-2,CASSQALGQNYGYTF,TGCGCCAGCAGCCAGGCCTTGGGACAGAACTATGGCTACACCTTC
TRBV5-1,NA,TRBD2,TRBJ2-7,CASSLGQTGTSGRAFGQF,TGCGCCAGCAGCTTGGGGCAGACCGGGACTAGCGGGAGGGCCTTCGGTCAGTTC